What follows are 12 T cell receptor beta chains derived from one specimen sequenced in a study of T-cell reconstitution after alpha-beta-depleted transplantation in children. As it was prepared, the TCRbeta library received unique molecular identifiers. Each CDR3 protein gets one entry after TCRdb re-called the PCR reads with MiXCR. Among 150,000 to 200,000 distinct CDR3 sequences listed, roughly 6.3% were seen once. This sample comprised PBMCs, obtained before TCRalphabeta/CD19-depleted stem cell transplant. These receptors were taken from a girl less than two years old with combined immunodeficiency, due to receive a stem cell transplant.

This chain joins TRBV12-3 or TRBV12-4 and TRBJ2-1, with D possibly TRBD2 on 6 matching bases. V was trimmed by 5 bases and J by 9 bases, leaving 14 bases between them. This CDR3 contains 13 residues. CDR3 amino acids: CASSHGGGTEQFF. The CDR3 nucleotides are TGTGCCAGCAGTCACGGGGGTGGCACTGAGCAGTTCTTC.

The chain is built from TRBV5-1 and TRBJ2-1, with 9 bases lining up with TRBD2. V lost 2 bases, J lost 9 bases, and 9 bases stayed unmatched. The CDR3 loop spans 15 amino acids. Germline lookup yields CDR1 SGHRS and CDR2 YFSETQ. The CDR3 loop reads CASSLGAGGPLEQFF. The DNA of the CDR3 is TGCGCCAGCAGCTTAGGGGCGGGAGGGCCGCTTGAGCAGTTCTTC.

In its sample, this clonotype was seen many times. This sequence joins TRBV11-1 and TRBJ1-2, with D perhaps TRBD1 (5 bases). Per germline, CDR1 SGHAT and CDR2 FQDESV (reference sequence). The CDR3 is 18 residues long. The ends were cut back, 4 bases at V and 6 bases at J, with 27 bases in the middle. The DNA for the CDR3 is TGTGCCAGCAGCTGCACCCGCAGGGAGCGGCCTTGGTGCCATGGCTACACCTTC. This codes for CASSCTRRERPWCHGYTF. Looking up the rest from reference TRBV11-1 and TRBJ1-2 gives the full variable domain: EAEVAQSPRYKITEKSQAVAFWCDPISGHATLYWYRQILGQGPELLVQFQDESVVDDSQLPKDRFSAERLKGVDSTLKIQPAELGDSAMYLCASSCTRRERPWCHGYTFGSGTRLTVV.

This clonotype was observed many times. One junction end does not reproduce the germline sequence, and a read error may be involved. The gene calls are TRBV19 and TRBJ2-6, with D maybe TRBD1 (6 bases). The CDR3 has 15 residues. The V gene's germline CDR1 is LNHDA and CDR2 SQIVND (reference sequence). The CDR3 coding sequence is TGTGCCAGTAATATACAGGGCTCTGGGGCCAACGTCCTGACTTTC. This translates into CASNIQGSGANVLTF.

Notes on this clonotype: This sequence may be a read error, since a much larger clone differs from it by one base. The rearrangement links TRBV12-3 or TRBV12-4 to TRBJ2-7; D may be TRBD1 (6 bases). The CDR3 totals 13 residues. V lost 3 bases to trimming and J lost 6 bases, with 12 bases between them. This CDR3 reads CASSFGYRVEQYV. CDR3 DNA: TGTGCCAGCAGTTTCGGTTACAGGGTCGAGCAGTACGTC.

This clonotype was recorded many times. The chain uses TRBV6-6 and TRBJ1-1, with D unclear. Per the germline V gene, CDR1 is MNHNY and CDR2 is SVGAGI (reference sequence). V gave up 5 bases and J gave up 1 base, with 8 bases separating them. The length of the CDR3 is 13 residues. CDR3 residues: CASSGMGNTEAFF. CDR3 bases: TGTGCCAGCAGTGGGATGGGGAACACTGAAGCTTTCTTT.

This clonotype was counted many times. The V and J genes are TRBV20-1 and TRBJ2-1, with a weak D call TRBD2 (5 bases). Trimming took 8 bases from V and 0 from J, leaving 17 bases between them. Germline loops: CDR1 DFQATT, CDR2 SNEGSKA (reference sequence). This CDR3 contains 15 residues. The CDR3 DNA reads TGCAGTTACACGAGGGTTCTGAACTCCTACAATGAGCAGTTCTTC. It encodes CSYTRVLNSYNEQFF.

This clonotype was seen repeatedly, ten times or more. DNA of the CDR3: TGTGCCTGGAGTGTAGGACAGGTCCTTCCCTTCTCTGGGGCCAACGTCCTGACTTTC. It is translated as CAWSVGQVLPFSGANVLTF. The chain uses TRBV30 and TRBJ2-6, with 7 positions matching TRBD1. The CDR3 is 19 amino acids. J gave up 0 bases and V 0 bases, and 11 bases lay outside the gene matches. Germline CDR1 is GTSNPN and CDR2 is SVGIG (reference sequence).

This clonotype was seen at least ten times. J is TRBJ1-6 and V is TRBV4-3; 8 bases line up with TRBD1. This CDR3 contains 15 residues. After removal of 0 bases from V and 7 bases from J, the junction contained 2 bases not matched to a gene. CDR1 LGHNA and CDR2 YSLEER come from the germline V gene. CDR3 region: CASSQDTGGNSPLHF. The CDR3 DNA follows: TGCGCCAGCAGCCAAGATACAGGGGGGAATTCACCCCTCCACTTT.

This clonotype was found many times. The V gene is TRBV6-2 or TRBV6-3, the J gene TRBJ1-1, with TRBD1 as a possible D gene (6 bases). CDR1 is MNHEY and CDR2 is SVGEGT in the germline V gene. With 6 bases removed from V and 0 bases from J, the gap between germline ends came to 17 bases. This CDR3 is 16 amino acids long. The CDR3 DNA reads TGTGCCAGCAGAGATCGACAGGTGGGCTTGAACACTGAAGCTTTCTTT. Encoded protein: CASRDRQVGLNTEAFF.

This clonotype was recorded many times. CDR3 nucleotide sequence: TGTGCCAGTAGTATCTACAGTAGCAATCAGCCCCAGCATTTT. This encodes CASSIYSSNQPQHF. V and J are TRBV19 and TRBJ1-5; no clear D gene. Trimming left V 3 bases short and J 0 bases short, with 6 bases between. CDR1 and CDR2 from the germline V gene are LNHDA and SQIVND (reference sequence). This CDR3 spans 14 amino acids. Variable domain in full (rest from reference TRBV19 and TRBJ1-5): DGGITQSPKYLFRKEGQNVTLSCEQNLNHDAMYWYRQDPGQGLRLIYYSQIVNDFQKGDIAEGYSVSREKKESFPLTVTSAQKNPTAFYLCASSIYSSNQPQHFGDGTRLSIL.

This clonotype was found many times. This chain's CDR3 is CASSGRADYEQYF. The CDR3 DNA sequence: TGTGCCAGCAGCGGGAGGGCCGACTACGAGCAGTACTTC. The gene calls are TRBV7-2 and TRBJ2-7; 7 nucleotides match TRBD2. The CDR3 runs 13 residues. Germline CDR1 reads SGHTA; CDR2 reads FQGNSA. With V trimmed by 5 bases and J by 3 bases, 4 bases remained unmatched.